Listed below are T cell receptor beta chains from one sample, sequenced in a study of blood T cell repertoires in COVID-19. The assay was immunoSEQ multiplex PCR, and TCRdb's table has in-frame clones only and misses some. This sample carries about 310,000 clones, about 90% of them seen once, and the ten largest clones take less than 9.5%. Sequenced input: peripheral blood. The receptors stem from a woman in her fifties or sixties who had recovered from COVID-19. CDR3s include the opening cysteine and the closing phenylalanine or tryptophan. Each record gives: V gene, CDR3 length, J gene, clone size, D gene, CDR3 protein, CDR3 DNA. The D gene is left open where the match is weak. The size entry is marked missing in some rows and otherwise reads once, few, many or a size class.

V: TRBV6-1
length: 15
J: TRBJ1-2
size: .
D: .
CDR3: CASSEVQRVNYGYTF
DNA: TGTGCCAGCAGTGAAGTACAGAGGGTTAACTATGGCTACACCTTC

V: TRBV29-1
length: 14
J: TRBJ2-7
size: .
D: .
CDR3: CSVGGRTGSYEQYF
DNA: TGCAGCGTTGGGGGCAGAACAGGCTCCTACGAGCAGTACTTC

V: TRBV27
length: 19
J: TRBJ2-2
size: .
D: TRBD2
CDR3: CASTPRMTSGGAGTGELFF
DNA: TGTGCCAGCACCCCCCGGATGACTAGCGGGGGGGCAGGGACCGGGGAGCTGTTTTTT

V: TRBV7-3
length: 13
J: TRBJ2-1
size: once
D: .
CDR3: CASSSIAGAKQFF
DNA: TGTGCCAGCAGCTCCATCGCTGGGGCGAAGCAGTTCTTC

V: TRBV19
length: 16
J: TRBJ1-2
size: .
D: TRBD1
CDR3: CASSTTQNRGGYGYTF
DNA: TGTGCCAGTAGTACGACGCAGAACAGGGGAGGCTATGGCTACACCTTC

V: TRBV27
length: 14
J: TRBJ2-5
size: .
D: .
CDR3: CASRKGLLQETQYF
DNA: TGTGCCAGCAGGAAAGGACTACTACAAGAGACCCAGTACTTC

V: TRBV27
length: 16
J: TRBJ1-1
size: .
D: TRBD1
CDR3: CASSLDRGSMNTEAFF
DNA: TGTGCCAGCAGTTTAGACAGGGGAAGCATGAACACTGAAGCTTTCTTT

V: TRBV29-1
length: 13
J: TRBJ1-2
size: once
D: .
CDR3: CSVEDGGSYGYTF
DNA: TGCAGCGTTGAAGATGGCGGCAGTTACGGCTACACCTTC

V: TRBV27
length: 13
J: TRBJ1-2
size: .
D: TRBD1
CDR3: CASSLRQGQGYTF
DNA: TGTGCCAGCAGTTTACGACAGGGTCAAGGCTACACCTTC

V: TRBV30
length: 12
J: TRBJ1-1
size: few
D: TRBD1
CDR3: CADRGLKTEAFF
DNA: TGTGCTGACAGGGGGCTGAAGACTGAAGCTTTCTTT

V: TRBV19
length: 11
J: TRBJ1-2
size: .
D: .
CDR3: CASGQGSGYTF
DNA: TGTGCCAGTGGGCAGGGAAGTGGCTACACCTTC

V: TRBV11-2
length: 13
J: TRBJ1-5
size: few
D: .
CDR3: CASSFYEGQPQHF
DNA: TGTGCCAGCAGCTTCTATGAGGGTCAGCCCCAGCATTTT

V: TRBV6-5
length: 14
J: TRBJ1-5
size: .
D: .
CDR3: CASSYSQHNQPQHF
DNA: TGTGCCAGCAGTTACTCACAGCACAATCAGCCCCAGCATTTT

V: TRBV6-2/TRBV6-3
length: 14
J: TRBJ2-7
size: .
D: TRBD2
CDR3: CASSYVAGVDEQYF
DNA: TGTGCCAGCAGTTACGTAGCGGGGGTCGACGAGCAGTACTTC

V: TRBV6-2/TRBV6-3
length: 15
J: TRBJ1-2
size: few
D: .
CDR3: CASSPLGPLNYGYTF
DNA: TGTGCCAGCAGCCCCCTTGGGCCTTTAAACTATGGCTACACCTTC

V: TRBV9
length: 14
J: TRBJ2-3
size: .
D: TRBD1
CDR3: CASSGDRVGDTQYF
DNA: TGTGCCAGCAGCGGGGACAGGGTAGGAGATACGCAGTATTTT

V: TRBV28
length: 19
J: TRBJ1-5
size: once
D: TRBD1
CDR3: CASIPPPGQGKYSNQPQHF
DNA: TGTGCCAGCATTCCCCCACCGGGACAGGGAAAATATAGCAATCAGCCCCAGCATTTT

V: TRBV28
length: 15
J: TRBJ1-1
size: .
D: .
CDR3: CASSGGRTVRTEAFF
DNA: TGTGCCAGCAGCGGCGGTAGGACAGTAAGGACTGAAGCTTTCTTT

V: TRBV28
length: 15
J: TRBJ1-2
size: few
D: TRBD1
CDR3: CASRVIRQGAGGYTF
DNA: TGTGCCAGCAGGGTAATCAGACAGGGGGCAGGTGGCTACACCTTC

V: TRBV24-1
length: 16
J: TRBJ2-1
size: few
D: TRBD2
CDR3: CATSDSSGRNYNEQFF
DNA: TGTGCCACCAGTGATTCCAGCGGGAGGAACTACAATGAGCAGTTCTTC

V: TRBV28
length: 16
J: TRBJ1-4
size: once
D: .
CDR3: CASRLSPTLYNEKLFF
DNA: TGTGCCAGCAGGCTTTCACCGACTCTTTATAATGAAAAACTGTTTTTT

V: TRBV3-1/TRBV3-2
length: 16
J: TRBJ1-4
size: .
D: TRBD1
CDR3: CASSPRTAQQGEKLFF
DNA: TGTGCCAGCAGCCCCCGGACAGCTCAACAGGGGGAAAAACTGTTTTTT

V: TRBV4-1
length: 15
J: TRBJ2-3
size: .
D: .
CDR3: CASSQVGLNTDTQYF
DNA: TGCGCCAGCAGCCAAGTGGGACTGAACACAGATACGCAGTATTTT

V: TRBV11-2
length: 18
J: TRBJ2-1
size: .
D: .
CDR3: CASSLVFFGRDNYNEQFF
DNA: TGTGCCAGCAGCTTAGTCTTTTTTGGGAGGGACAACTACAATGAGCAGTTCTTC

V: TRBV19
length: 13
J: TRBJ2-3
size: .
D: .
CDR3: CASSMADTDTQYF
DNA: TGTGCCAGTAGTATGGCAGACACAGATACGCAGTATTTT